A single sample is the source of the 22 T cell receptor beta chains below, sequenced in a study of T cells in Graves' hyperthyroidism and ophthalmopathy. What was amplified from RNA transcripts were TCR beta CDR3 regions. Researchers ran a first-round RT-PCR on the TCR CDR3 using the HTBI primer set. TCRdb analysed the multiplex PCR reads with MiXCR anew, one entry per CDR3 protein. This table has around 700,000 distinct CDR3 sequences, roughly 20% appearing once. Sample: blood. All receptors come from a woman aged 45-59 years with Graves' hyperthyroidism that later progressed to Graves' ophthalmopathy.

The V call is TRBV12-5, the J call TRBJ2-2; no reliable D call. Germline V CDR1 and CDR2: LGHNT, FRNRAP. Trimming shortened V by 5 bases and J by 0 bases, and 16 bases separated the two germline ends. This CDR3 comprises 17 residues. CDR3 coding DNA: TGTGCTAGTGGTCCCCACCTCGGGTCTGCGAACACCGGGGAGCTGTTTTTT. Translated: CASGPHLGSANTGELFF.

About this clonotype itself: A read error may explain this, as a much larger clone is one base away. The CDR3 does not end in the conserved phenylalanine or tryptophan, so this is likely a read error. V usage is TRBV3-1 and J usage is TRBJ1-2, with D unclear. CDR3 length: 15 amino acids. V dropped 0 bases and J dropped 7 bases, with 15 bases sitting between them. Germline V gene data show CDR1 as LGHDT and CDR2 as YNNKEL (reference sequence). The CDR3 DNA reads as TGTGCCAGCAGCCAAGAGGGTACCGTCTGGACTGGCTACACCCTC. It codes for CASSQEGTVWTGYTL.

This clonotype was seen at least ten times. The chain uses TRBV6-1 and TRBJ1-5; 8 nucleotides align to TRBD1. The CDR3 is made up of 13 amino acids. V trimming: 7 bases; J trimming: 4 bases; junction bases outside the gene matches: 3. Germline lookup yields CDR1 MNHNS and CDR2 SASEGT. The CDR3 DNA follows: TGTGCCAGCACAGGGGGCGGAAATCAGCCCCAGCATTTT. Its protein is CASTGGGNQPQHF.

Of note for this clonotype: One end of the junction varies from germline; a read error may be responsible. The chain uses TRBV20-1 and TRBJ1-2; no definite D call. Looked up from germline, CDR1 is DFQATT and CDR2 is SNEGSKA (reference sequence). This CDR3 contains 11 residues. In nucleotides, the CDR3 is TGCGGTGCTCCAAGTCGGGCTGGCTACACCTTC. It yields the protein CGAPSRAGYTF.

This clonotype was seen repeatedly, ten times or more. The chain combines TRBV7-2 with TRBJ1-1; D ambiguous. Trimming stripped 0 bases from V and 6 bases from J, with 8 bases between. The germline gives CDR1 SGHTA, CDR2 FQGNSA. The CDR3 is 13 residues long. The CDR3 protein is CASSLAKSSEAFF. DNA of the CDR3: TGTGCCAGCAGCTTAGCGAAGTCTTCTGAAGCTTTCTTT.

This clonotype was seen more than once but under ten times. The chain joins TRBV4-2 to TRBJ2-2; possible D gene TRBD1, 5 bases. The CDR3 contains 14 residues. Trimming removed 0 bases at V and 6 bases at J, with 8 bases between. CDR1 is LGHNA and CDR2 is YNFKEQ in the germline V gene. The CDR3, as DNA: TGTGCCAGCAGCCAAGAGGGGCTGGCCGGGGAGCTGTTTTTT. Protein product: CASSQEGLAGELFF.

This clonotype showed up just a few times. This chain connects TRBV7-2 to TRBJ2-1, with TRBD2 matching 10 bases. Germline CDR1 SGHTA, CDR2 FQGNSA. This CDR3 region has 14 residues. V trimming: 4 bases; J trimming: 8 bases; junction bases outside the gene matches: 5. CDR3 in amino acids: CASSSVAGGYEQFF. CDR3 nucleotides: TGTGCCAGCAGCTCTGTAGCGGGGGGTTATGAGCAGTTCTTC. Supplemented by reference TRBV7-2 and TRBJ2-1, the full variable domain reads GAGVSQSPSNKVTEKGKDVELRCDPISGHTALYWYRQSLGQGLEFLIYFQGNSAPDKSGLPSDRFSAERTGGSVSTLTIQRTQQEDSAVYLCASSSVAGGYEQFFGPGTRLTVL.

The table lists this clonotype with a few counts. An end of the junction differs from the germline gene, which may be a read error. The CDR3 loop is CASSYLPEGGGYSYNEQSF. The CDR3 bases are TGTGCCAGCAGTTACCTCCCGGAGGGGGGGGGATACTCCTACAATGAGCAGTCCTTC. This rearrangement joins TRBV6-5 to TRBJ2-1; weak D call: TRBD2 (7 bases). The V gene's germline CDR1 is MNHEY and CDR2 SVGAGI. The length of the CDR3 is 19 residues.

This clonotype was observed many times. This chain uses TRBV6-2 or TRBV6-3 with TRBJ2-7; 9 bases are shared with TRBD1. V shed 0 bases, J shed 4 bases, and the junction held 7 bases outside the gene matches. The V gene's germline CDR1 is MNHEY and CDR2 SVGEGT. This CDR3 has 16 residues. CDR3 DNA sequence: TGTGCCAGCAGTTACTCGATAACAGGGGGCTTTTACGAGCAGTACTTC. This codes for CASSYSITGGFYEQYF.

The CDR3 here is CASSEGRGEQYF. DNA of the CDR3: TGCGCCAGCAGTGAGGGGAGAGGGGAGCAGTACTTC. J is TRBJ2-7 and V is TRBV10-1; perhaps TRBD2 as D (5 bases). Trimming took 2 bases from V and 7 from J, leaving 9 bases between them. The CDR3 length is 12 residues. CDR1 WNHNN and CDR2 SYGVQD come from the germline V gene (reference sequence).

This clonotype was observed a handful of times. The CDR3 protein is CAISWDTGELFF. The CDR3 nucleotides read TGTGCCATCTCATGGGACACCGGGGAGCTGTTTTTT. The chain carries TRBV10-3 and TRBJ2-2; D remains ambiguous. Per germline, CDR1 ENHRY and CDR2 SYGVKD. V gave up 8 bases and J gave up 3 bases, with 7 bases separating them. This CDR3 is 12 amino acids long.

This clonotype was counted ten times or more. This sequence joins TRBV2 and TRBJ2-3, with 9 bases matching TRBD2. There are 15 residues in the CDR3. Trimming removed 6 bases from V and 1 base from J; junction bases left unmatched: 5. Germline V gene sequence: CDR1 SNHLY, CDR2 FYNNEI. The CDR3 DNA is TGTGCCAGCAGCTCCATAGCGGGGGGCACAGATACGCAGTATTTT. Its protein product is CASSSIAGGTDTQYF.

Many counts were recorded for this clonotype. The V call is TRBV6-5, the J call TRBJ1-5; D unclear. Looked up from germline, CDR1 is MNHEY and CDR2 is SVGAGI. With 0 bases removed from V and 4 bases from J, the gap between germline ends came to 4 bases. The CDR3 contains 13 residues. CDR3 sequence reads: CASSYSRNQPQHF. CDR3 in DNA: TGTGCCAGCAGTTACTCCCGAAATCAGCCCCAGCATTTT.

This chain joins TRBV11-2 and TRBJ2-7; either TRBD1 or TRBD2 may fit D (5 bases each). The CDR3 covers 13 residues. Trimming pared 1 base from V and 6 bases from J, leaving 10 bases between. Germline loops: CDR1 SGHAT, CDR2 FQNNGV. This CDR3 is CASSLVGVGEQYF. The CDR3, as DNA: TGTGCCAGCAGCTTAGTGGGGGTAGGCGAGCAGTACTTC. Combining the CDR3 with reference TRBV11-2 and TRBJ2-7 gives the whole variable domain EAGVAQSPRYKIIEKRQSVAFWCNPISGHATLYWYQQILGQGPKLLIQFQNNGVVDDSQLPKDRFSAERLKGVDSTLKIQPAKLEDSAVYLCASSLVGVGEQYFGPGTRLTVT.

This clonotype was seen many times. The CDR3 loop is CASKFGPDGYGYTF. CDR3 coding DNA: TGCGCCAGCAAGTTTGGGCCAGATGGCTATGGCTACACCTTC. The chain recombines TRBV5-1 with TRBJ1-2; D is unresolved. The V and J ends lost 6 bases and 4 bases respectively, with 16 bases between them. The germline gives CDR1 SGHRS, CDR2 YFSETQ. This CDR3 spans 14 amino acids.

This clonotype showed up many times. V usage is TRBV12-3 or TRBV12-4 and J usage is TRBJ1-5; unclear D gene. V was trimmed by 7 bases and J by 1 base, leaving 11 bases between them. This CDR3 is 14 amino acids long. CDR3 coding DNA: TGTGCCAGCACCGCAGGTGGGAGCAATCAGCCCCAGCATTTT. It is translated as CASTAGGSNQPQHF.

This clonotype has a count of ten or more. This chain links TRBV3-1 with TRBJ1-6; D ambiguous. The length of the CDR3 is 13 residues. The germline CDR1 and CDR2 sequences are LGHDT and YNNKEL (reference sequence). With 4 bases removed from V and 7 bases from J, the gap between germline ends came to 8 bases. The DNA for the CDR3 is TGTGCCAGCAGCCCCATGGAGAATTCACCCCTCCACTTT. Amino acids: CASSPMENSPLHF. The whole variable domain, filled in from reference TRBV3-1 and TRBJ1-6, reads DTAVSQTPKYLVTQMGNDKSIKCEQNLGHDTMYWYKQDSKKFLKIMFSYNNKELIINETVPNRFSPKSPDKAHLNLHINSLELGDSAVYFCASSPMENSPLHFGNGTRLTVT.

This clonotype has a count of ten or more. The V call is TRBV12-3 or TRBV12-4, the J call TRBJ1-1; D perhaps matches TRBD1 (6 bases). Trimming removed 6 bases at V and 4 bases at J, with 12 bases between. The CDR3 sequence is 13 residues long. The CDR3 DNA sequence: TGTGCCAGCAGCTTAACGGACAGCACTGAAGCTTTCTTT. It specifies CASSLTDSTEAFF.

This clonotype was observed at least ten times. The chain is built from TRBV2 and TRBJ2-7, with 11 bases identical to TRBD1. J was trimmed by 6 bases and V by 8 bases; bases with no gene match: 9. Germline lookup yields CDR1 SNHLY and CDR2 FYNNEI. This CDR3 is 14 amino acids long. The CDR3 spells CASGRDRGTGEQYF. In DNA, the CDR3 is TGTGCCAGCGGCCGGGACAGGGGGACCGGCGAGCAGTACTTC.

This clonotype has ten or more counts. In nucleotides, the CDR3 is TGTGCCAGCAGCTTAGTGGACCCGAGTGGGATCAGGCAGCCCCAGCATTTT. Translated, it gives CASSLVDPSGIRQPQHF. The rearrangement uses TRBV11-2 and TRBJ1-5; D call uncertain. The germline V gene encodes CDR1 SGHAT and CDR2 FQNNGV. Deletions cut 1 base from V and 7 bases from J, with 20 bases between. CDR3 size: 17 residues.

This clonotype was observed at least ten times. The V and J genes are TRBV11-1 and TRBJ2-5; TRBD1 matches at 7 bases. Germline lookup yields CDR1 SGHAT and CDR2 FQDESV (reference sequence). V gave up 1 base and J gave up 0 bases; unmatched junction bases: 5. CDR3 size: 16 residues. The CDR3 region has the DNA TGTGCCAGCAGCTTAGAGGGGACAGAAGACCAAGAGACCCAGTACTTC. This gives the protein CASSLEGTEDQETQYF.

This clonotype was recorded many times. J is TRBJ2-3 and V is TRBV2; TRBD2 agrees at 8 bases. Germline-derived CDR1 and CDR2 are SNHLY and FYNNEI. The CDR3 is 15 amino acids. The V and J ends lost 3 bases and 3 bases, in that order; junction bases with no gene match: 5. The CDR3 region is CASSEAAGETDTQYF. The CDR3 nucleotides read TGTGCCAGCAGTGAGGCAGCGGGGGAGACAGATACGCAGTATTTT.